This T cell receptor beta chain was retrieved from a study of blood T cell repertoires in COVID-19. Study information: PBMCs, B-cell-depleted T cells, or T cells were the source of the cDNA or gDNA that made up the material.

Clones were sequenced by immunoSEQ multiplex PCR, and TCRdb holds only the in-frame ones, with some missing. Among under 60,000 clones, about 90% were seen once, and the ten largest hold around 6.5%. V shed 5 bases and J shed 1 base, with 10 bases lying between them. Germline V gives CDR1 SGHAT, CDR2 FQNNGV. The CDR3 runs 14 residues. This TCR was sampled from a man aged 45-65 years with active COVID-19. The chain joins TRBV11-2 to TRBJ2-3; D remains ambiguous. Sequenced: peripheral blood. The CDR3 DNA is TGTGCCAGCAGCCCCCGGTTAGGCACAGATACGCAGTATTTT. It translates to CASSPRLGTDTQYF.